This passage covers 10 T cell receptor beta chains from one sample sequenced in a study of follicular helper T cells after annual influenza vaccination. The time point here: 2014-2015 season, pre-vaccination. Clones were read by immunoSEQ multiplex PCR, and TCRdb kept only the in-frame ones, dropping some. Altogether around 2,800 clones are present, more than 60% being singletons, with the ten largest covering more than 1.4%. The source material was CXCR5+ CD38- circulating T follicular helper cells from blood, sampled on the day of influenza vaccination. Documented subset: circulating Tfh, non-naive CD4+CXCR5+PD-1+ (ICOS+CD38+ or ICOS-CD38-). The receptor source for this set is an adult who received the influenza vaccine.

This chain connects TRBV7-3 to TRBJ2-1; D uncertain. The V end was cut by 0 bases, the J end by 4 bases, with 13 bases between. The CDR3 loop spans 16 amino acids. CDR1 and CDR2 from the germline V gene are SGHTA and FQGTGA. The CDR3 DNA sequence: TGTGCCAGCAGCTTAACGCGACCTGGCGTGTACAATGAGCAGTTCTTC. Protein: CASSLTRPGVYNEQFF.

The chain links TRBV5-4 to TRBJ2-4, with D maybe TRBD2 (6 bases). Looked up from germline, CDR1 is SGHNT and CDR2 is YYREEE (reference sequence). The CDR3 has 16 amino acids. Trimming pared 0 bases from V and 1 base from J, leaving 11 bases between. The DNA for the CDR3 is TGTGCCAGCAGCTTGGGGGGGGATGGGGCCAAAAACATTCAGTACTTC. The encoded protein is CASSLGGDGAKNIQYF.

V usage is TRBV19 and J usage is TRBJ2-1, with D unresolved. CDR1 and CDR2 (germline): LNHDA, SQIVND (reference sequence). CDR3 size: 15 residues. Deletions cut 6 bases from V and 0 bases from J, with 12 bases between. The CDR3 bases are TGTGCCAGTAGGCCATTGAGGAGCTCCTACAATGAGCAGTTCTTC. Its protein product is CASRPLRSSYNEQFF.

This clone was observed a handful of times. The rearrangement joins TRBV2 to TRBJ1-5; unclear D gene. V gave up 7 bases and J gave up 3 bases, with 7 bases separating them. This CDR3 has 12 amino acids. Germline CDR1 and CDR2: SNHLY and FYNNEI. CDR3 amino acids: CASTADNQPQHF. In nucleotides, the CDR3 is TGTGCCAGCACCGCAGACAATCAGCCCCAGCATTTT.

This clone was observed a few times. The J gene is TRBJ1-5, the V gene TRBV7-9; TRBD1 matches 8 bases. The CDR3 covers 14 residues. Germline CDR1 reads SEHNR; CDR2 reads FQNEAQ (reference sequence). The V segment lost 5 bases and the J segment 7 bases; nucleotides outside the gene matches: 7. CDR3 protein: CASSPQGAQQPQHF. The CDR3 DNA reads as TGTGCCAGCAGCCCGCAGGGGGCTCAGCAGCCCCAGCATTTT.

The rearrangement uses TRBV9 and TRBJ2-2, with D unclear. The CDR3 contains 13 residues. Between the trimmed V and J ends, which lost 0 bases and 3 bases, there was a span of 3 bases. In germline, CDR1 is SGDLS, CDR2 YYNGEE. The CDR3 sequence: CASSVDYTGELFF. The CDR3 bases are TGTGCCAGCAGCGTAGACTACACCGGGGAGCTGTTTTTT.

The CDR3 sequence is CASSPGTHTIYEQYF. In DNA, the CDR3 is TGTGCCAGCAGCCCGGGGACACACACGATCTACGAGCAGTACTTC. The V call is TRBV5-5, the J call TRBJ2-7, with D possibly matching TRBD1 (6 bases). V dropped 4 bases and J dropped 3 bases, with 17 bases sitting between them. Germline V gives CDR1 SGHKS, CDR2 YYEKEE (reference sequence). The CDR3 length is 15 residues.

This clone has only a few counts. The J gene is TRBJ2-2, the V gene TRBV16; D perhaps matches TRBD2 (6 bases). Trimming left V 4 bases short and J 2 bases short, with 8 bases between. In germline, CDR1 is KGHSY, CDR2 FQNENV. This CDR3 has 14 amino acids. The CDR3 sequence: CASSPRGNTGELFF. For the CDR3, the DNA is TGTGCCAGCAGCCCGCGGGGTAACACCGGGGAGCTGTTTTTT.

The chain is built from TRBV21-1 and TRBJ1-5; the D call TRBD1 from the table was never checked on the DNA. TRBV21-1 corresponds to a pseudogene. The CDR3 has 16 residues. DNA for the CDR3: TGTGCCAGCAGCACCCGGGGACAGAGTATCAATCAGCCCCAGCATTTT. Translation gives CASSTRGQSINQPQHF.

The V call is TRBV6-9, the J call TRBJ2-7, with D maybe TRBD1 (6 bases). V lost 6 bases, J lost 1 base, and 10 bases lay in between. Germline V lookup: CDR1 MNHGY, CDR2 SVAAGI. This CDR3 is built from 13 residues. CDR3: CASSPTGSYEQYF. CDR3 DNA sequence: TGTGCCAGCAGCCCTACAGGGTCCTACGAGCAGTACTTC.